This is a list of T cell receptor beta chains from one sample in a study of Graves' ophthalmopathy and Graves' hyperthyroidism. TCRdb processed the multiplex PCR reads anew with MiXCR; each CDR3 protein has one entry. Among around 1,200,000 distinct CDR3 sequences listed, about 36% were seen once. Material for sequencing was peripheral blood or thyroid tissue (not recorded which). The receptors stem from an adult man with Graves' hyperthyroidism. Both conserved end residues are part of each CDR3. D genes are given only for firm matches. Some rows mark clone size as missing; the rest say once, few, many or name a class of expanded clone.

TRBJ1-6	TRBD1	NA	TRBV25-1	TGTGCCAGCAGTCTCCGGACAGGGTTTTTTTCACCCCTCCACTTT	CASSLRTGFFSPLHF
TRBJ1-6	TRBD1	few	TRBV7-2	TGTGCCAGTTGTCGACTACAGGGGGCTGGGAGTAATTCACCCCTCCACTTT	CASCRLQGAGSNSPLHF
TRBJ2-2	TRBD2	many	TRBV5-1	TGCGCCAGCGGGACTACGGCCGGGGAGCTGTTTTTT	CASGTTAGELFF
TRBJ1-1	NA	many	TRBV2	TGTGCCAGCAGTGAATTGTTCGGGAACACTGAAGCTTTCTTT	CASSELFGNTEAFF
TRBJ1-5	NA	few	TRBV6-5	TGTGCCAGCAGTTACGACGGCCGGGATCAGCCCCAGCATTTT	CASSYDGRDQPQHF
TRBJ1-2	TRBD1	many	TRBV3-1	TGTGCCAGCAGCCACTATGACAGGGGCTATGGCTACACCTTC	CASSHYDRGYGYTF
TRBJ2-7	NA	NA	TRBV6-2/TRBV6-3	TGTGCCAGCAGATTGGGCTTGGACGAGCAGTACTTC	CASRLGLDEQYF
TRBJ2-2	TRBD1	NA	TRBV7-9	TGTGCCAGCAGCCCTCGTTACCCGGGACAGGCGAACACCGGGGAGCTGTTTTTT	CASSPRYPGQANTGELFF
TRBJ1-1	NA	few	TRBV9	TGTGCCAGCATCACGGGGGGGAGCATGAACACTGAAGCTTTCTTT	CASITGGSMNTEAFF
TRBJ1-6	TRBD1	NA	TRBV7-8	TGTGCCAGCAGAGAGAGGACAGGGGCTAATTCACCCCTCCACTTT	CASRERTGANSPLHF
TRBJ2-7	NA	many	TRBV20-1	TGCAGTGCTACTCGGGGGCCCTACGAGCAGTACTTC	CSATRGPYEQYF
TRBJ2-5	NA	many	TRBV7-8	TGTGCCAGCAGCTTGAGGGCTAGCGAGTACCAAGAGACCCAGTACTTC	CASSLRASEYQETQYF
TRBJ2-7	TRBD1	many	TRBV2	TGTGCCAGCAGATGGGACAGTACCTCCTACGAGCAGTACTTC	CASRWDSTSYEQYF
TRBJ1-5	NA	NA	TRBV20-1	TGCAGTGCCAGTTCGGTGGGGGTACTCCATCAGCCCCAGCATTTT	CSASSVGVLHQPQHF
TRBJ2-7	TRBD1	NA	TRBV7-2	TGTGCCAGCAGCCAAGGCTCCGGGACAGGACCCACTTCCTACGAGCAGTACTTC	CASSQGSGTGPTSYEQYF
TRBJ2-7	NA	once	TRBV15	TGTGCCACCAGCAGAGATCCGGGGGACCGATCCTACGAGCAGTACTTC	CATSRDPGDRSYEQYF
TRBJ2-7	NA	NA	TRBV29-1	TGCAGCGTTGGGACCTTAGGGCGCCACGAGCAGTACTTC	CSVGTLGRHEQYF
TRBJ1-1	NA	once	TRBV7-2	TGTGCCAGCAGCTTAACGGGGGGACGGACGAACACTGAAGCTTTCTTT	CASSLTGGRTNTEAFF
TRBJ1-5	TRBD1	NA	TRBV9	TGTGCCAGCAGCTCGGGACAGGGGGTTAGCGGTCAGCCCCAGCATTTT	CASSSGQGVSGQPQHF
TRBJ1-2	NA	NA	TRBV25-1	TGTGCCAGCATTGGTTCGGGGGGCGGTTATGGCTACACCTTC	CASIGSGGGYGYTF
TRBJ1-1	NA	many	TRBV4-2	TGTGCCAGCAGCCAAGAAAGTCTGAACACTGAAGCTTTCTTT	CASSQESLNTEAFF
TRBJ1-1	TRBD1	few	TRBV28	TGTGCCAGCAGTAAGGACAGGAGCTACACTGAAGCTTTCTTT	CASSKDRSYTEAFF
TRBJ1-6	NA	NA	TRBV7-2	TGTGCCAGCAGCTTGGGACGGTTCATCCCAAATTCACCCCTCCACTTT	CASSLGRFIPNSPLHF
TRBJ1-6	TRBD1	few	TRBV7-8	TGTGCCAGCAGCTTAGGGGGACAGGGGGCTTCACCCCTCCACTTT	CASSLGGQGASPLHF
TRBJ2-7	TRBD1	NA	TRBV2	TGTGCCAGCAGTGTCGGGGACAGGAACTACGAGCAGTACTTC	CASSVGDRNYEQYF
TRBJ1-6	NA	once	TRBV9	TGTGCCAGCAGGGACGACAGGAGAAATTCACCCCTCCACTTT	CASRDDRRNSPLHF
TRBJ1-2	TRBD1	NA	TRBV6-1	TGTGCCAGCAGTGAAAGCCCTTTGACAGGGATGGATGGCTACACCTTC	CASSESPLTGMDGYTF
TRBJ2-7	TRBD1	many	TRBV29-1	TGCAGCATTTCACAGGGGGACGAGCAGTACTTC	CSISQGDEQYF
TRBJ1-1	NA	many	TRBV5-1	TGCGCCAGCAGCTTGGAGGATTCCGGGGTAGGCACTGAAGCTTTCTTT	CASSLEDSGVGTEAFF
TRBJ1-3	NA	many	TRBV15	TGTGCCACCAGCAGATCAGGGACTTCTGGAAACACCATATATTTT	CATSRSGTSGNTIYF
TRBJ2-5	NA	NA	TRBV15	TGTGCCACCAGCAGAGTTTCGGGACTGGGGCGGGAGACCCAGTACTTC	CATSRVSGLGRETQYF
TRBJ2-7	TRBD2	NA	TRBV7-3	TGTGCCAGCAGTTCCACGGGACTAGCGGGAGACCCCTACGAGCAGTACTTC	CASSSTGLAGDPYEQYF
TRBJ2-5	NA	few	TRBV6-5	TGTGCCAGCATCCTCGAGGGTCCCCAAGAGACCCAGTACTTC	CASILEGPQETQYF
TRBJ2-6	NA	many	TRBV4-1	TGCGCCAGCCGGTCAGATTTGTATGGGGCCAACGTCCTGACTTTC	CASRSDLYGANVLTF
TRBJ2-7	TRBD2	NA	TRBV12-3/TRBV12-4	TGTGCCAGCAGTTTACAGGCTAGCGGGGGATACGAGCAGTACTTC	CASSLQASGGYEQYF
TRBJ1-5	NA	few	TRBV20-1	TGCGGTGCTAGGGGGGGGAATCAGCCCCAGCATTTT	CGARGGNQPQHF
TRBJ1-1	NA	NA	TRBV4-1	TGCGCCGGCAGGAGGACTGAAGGGGCTGAAGCTTTCTTT	CAGRRTEGAEAFF
TRBJ1-5	NA	many	TRBV19	TGTGCCAGTAGTATTAAGCAGGGGTTGGGGCAGCCCCAGCATTTT	CASSIKQGLGQPQHF
TRBJ2-2	NA	NA	TRBV5-1	TGCGCCAGCAGCCTCCGGGACGTTCCATCGAACACCGGGGAGCTGTTTTTT	CASSLRDVPSNTGELFF
TRBJ1-2	NA	NA	TRBV29-1	TGCAGCGGATTGGGAGGCAGTAACTATGGCTACACCTTC	CSGLGGSNYGYTF
TRBJ2-5	NA	many	TRBV6-9	TGTGCCAGCAGGCGCAGGGAGACCCAGTACTTC	CASRRRETQYF
TRBJ1-2	TRBD1	NA	TRBV29-1	TGCAGCGTCGCGGACAGGGGAGTCGGCTACACCTTC	CSVADRGVGYTF
TRBJ1-1	NA	many	TRBV29-1	TGCAGCGCGGGTGGTCGGGGATTAAACACTGAAGCTTTCTTT	CSAGGRGLNTEAFF
TRBJ2-5	NA	NA	TRBV7-2	TGTGCCAGCAGGACACAGGTTACCCAGTACTTC	CASRTQVTQYF
TRBJ2-7	NA	NA	TRBV9	TGTGCCACCCCAAACAGGAACACCTACGAGCAGTACTTC	CATPNRNTYEQYF
TRBJ2-3	TRBD1	few	TRBV10-3	TGTGCCATCAGTGAGGACGACAGGGAAGATACGCAGTATTTT	CAISEDDREDTQYF